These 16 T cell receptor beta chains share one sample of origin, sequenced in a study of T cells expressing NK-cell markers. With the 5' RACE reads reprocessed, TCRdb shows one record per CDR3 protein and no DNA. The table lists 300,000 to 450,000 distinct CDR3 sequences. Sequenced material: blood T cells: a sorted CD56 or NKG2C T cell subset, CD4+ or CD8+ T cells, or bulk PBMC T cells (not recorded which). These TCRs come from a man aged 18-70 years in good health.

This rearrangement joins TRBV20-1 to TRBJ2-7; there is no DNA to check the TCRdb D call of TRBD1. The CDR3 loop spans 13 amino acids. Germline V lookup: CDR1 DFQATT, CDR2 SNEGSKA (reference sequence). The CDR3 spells CSAGRGTTYEQYF.

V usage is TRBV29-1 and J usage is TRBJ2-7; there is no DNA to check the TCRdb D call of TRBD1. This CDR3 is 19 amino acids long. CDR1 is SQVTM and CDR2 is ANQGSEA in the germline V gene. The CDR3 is CSVEDLVARTGTDSYEQYF.

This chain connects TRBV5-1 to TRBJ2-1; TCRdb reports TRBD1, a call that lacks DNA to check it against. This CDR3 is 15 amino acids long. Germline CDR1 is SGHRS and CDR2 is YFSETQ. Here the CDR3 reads CASSLVTGSYNEQFF.

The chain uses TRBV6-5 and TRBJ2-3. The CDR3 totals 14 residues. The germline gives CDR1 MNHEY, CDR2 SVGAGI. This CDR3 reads CASSYGSTTDTQYF.

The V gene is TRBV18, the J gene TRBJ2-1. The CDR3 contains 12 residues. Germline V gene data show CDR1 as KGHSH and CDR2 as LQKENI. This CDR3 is CASSPDRDLQFF.

CDR3 amino acids: CASSLTSGGAISQETQYF. This chain connects TRBV28 to TRBJ2-5; the D call from TCRdb, TRBD2, cannot be confirmed without DNA. Per germline, CDR1 MDHEN and CDR2 SYDVKM. CDR3 size: 18 residues.

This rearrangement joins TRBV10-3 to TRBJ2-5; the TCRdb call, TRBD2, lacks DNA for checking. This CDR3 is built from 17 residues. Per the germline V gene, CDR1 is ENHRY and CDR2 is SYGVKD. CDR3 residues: CAISGTSGNHGGGTQYF.

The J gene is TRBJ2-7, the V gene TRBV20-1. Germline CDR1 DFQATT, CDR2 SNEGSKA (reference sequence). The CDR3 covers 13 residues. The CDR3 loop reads CSARYKTTYEQYF.

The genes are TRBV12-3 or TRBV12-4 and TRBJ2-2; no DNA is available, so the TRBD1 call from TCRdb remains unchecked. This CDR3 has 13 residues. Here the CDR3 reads CAGRTGATGELFF.

CDR3 amino acids: CASSLSTGLETDTQYF. The rearrangement joins TRBV28 to TRBJ2-3; absent DNA, TCRdb's TRBD2 call cannot be checked. Per the germline V gene, CDR1 is MDHEN and CDR2 is SYDVKM. This CDR3 has 16 residues.

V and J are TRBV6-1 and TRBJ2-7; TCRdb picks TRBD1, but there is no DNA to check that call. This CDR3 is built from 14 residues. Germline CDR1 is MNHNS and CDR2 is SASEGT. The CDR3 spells CASRTGGSSYEQYF.

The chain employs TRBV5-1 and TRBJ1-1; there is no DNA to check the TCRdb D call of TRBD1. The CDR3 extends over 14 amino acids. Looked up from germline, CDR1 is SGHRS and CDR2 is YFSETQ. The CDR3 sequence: CASSLRDGNTEAFF.

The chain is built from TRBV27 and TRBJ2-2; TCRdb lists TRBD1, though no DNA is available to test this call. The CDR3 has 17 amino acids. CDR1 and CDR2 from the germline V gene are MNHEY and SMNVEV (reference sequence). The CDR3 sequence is CASSFPDRGGNTGELFF.

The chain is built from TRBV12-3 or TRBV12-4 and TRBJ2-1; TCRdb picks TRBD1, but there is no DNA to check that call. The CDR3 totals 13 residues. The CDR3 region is CASSRAFGPEQFF.

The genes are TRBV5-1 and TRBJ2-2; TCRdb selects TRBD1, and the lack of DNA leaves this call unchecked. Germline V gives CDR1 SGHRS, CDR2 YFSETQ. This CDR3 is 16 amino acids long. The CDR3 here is CASSPESGAWTGELFF.

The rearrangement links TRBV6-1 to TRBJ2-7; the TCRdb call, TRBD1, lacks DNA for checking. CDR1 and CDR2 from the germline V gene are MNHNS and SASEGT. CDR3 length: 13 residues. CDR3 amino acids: CASKGTPTTEQYF.